The entry that follows covers one TCR beta chain sequence. Its antigen target is currently unknown. No much larger clone exists at a distance of one base, and base qualities are not known. The study was a case-control design nested within a healthcare worker cohort in London, UK, with weekly nasopharyngeal swab PCR tests and blood sampling. Between 23 and 31 March 2020, the week of the UK lockdown, healthcare workers were enrolled and then followed up weekly for as long as 16 weeks. The data were taken from a study of early T cells in non-severe SARS-CoV-2 infection (dated by TCRdb to the early 2020s). In the study overall: Because TCR sequencing was done on bulk RNA from unsorted whole blood, the alpha and beta chains could not be paired.

Libraries were built with 5' RACE. TCRdb names NextSeq 500 as the instrument used. In the TCR library protocol, unique molecular identifiers were attached to individual cDNA molecules to correct for PCR bias and sequencing error. Both TCR alpha and beta chains were sequenced, and tight co-correlation was observed between alpha and beta sequence abundances in each sample. The paper's processing steps were these. Decombinator V4 was used to annotate the V gene, J gene and CDR3 of the TCR sequences. TCRs were defined as expanded if a significant change between any two time points was detected under a Poisson model with p below 0.0001. TCR abundances were normalised to the total number of TCRs sequenced per sample and were expressed as counts per million. TRAV1-2 paired with TRAJ12, TRAJ20 or TRAJ33 defined MAIT TCRs, while TRAV10 paired with TRAJ18 defined iNKT TCRs. A search of VDJdb, accessed on 1 November 2021, was run for TCRs annotated to CMV, EBV and SARS-CoV-2, with TCRs annotated for multiple antigens excluded. TCRdb reprocessing: public reads trimmed at Q25 with fastp, clones called with MiXCR, in-frame beta chains kept. Rows are unified per CDR3 protein, each entry keeping the most common DNA and genes. The V and J calls were not made by the authors but by TCRdb's processing. The sample data list around 70,000 distinct CDR3 sequences, and approximately 9% of these were observed just once. In total, the top ten clones hold 2.5% to 3.5% of the sample.

Summary of the overall study and its limitations: Matching against VDJdb was skewed toward anti-spike CD8 responses, likely underestimated virus-specific expansions, and missed private and CD4 specificities.

At the junction V is shortened by 0 bases and J by 9 bases, with 12 bases in between. The CDR3 spans 14 residues, from the cysteine through the phenylalanine. CDR3 DNA only is kept here, 42 bases in frame from base 1. The germline V gene (reference sequence) supplies CDR1 SGHNT and CDR2 YYREEE. The receptor comes from an adult who was a healthcare worker with PCR-confirmed SARS-CoV-2 infection or an uninfected control (not recorded which). The source material was whole blood. The receptor chain draws on TRBV5-4 and TRBJ2-2, with TRBD2 perhaps the D gene, on 6 matching bases. The CDR3 has the sequence CASSLGGGPRELFF. The DNA is TGTGCCAGCAGCTTGGGAGGAGGGCCCCGGGAGCTGTTTTTT.